Below are 16 T cell receptor beta chains sequenced from a single sample in a study of cytomegalovirus exposure and HLA in healthy donors. The PCR contained 60 Vbeta and 13 Jbeta primers. TCRdb's copy holds only in-frame clones and misses some; the assay was immunoSEQ multiplex PCR. The sample gives some 180,000 clones, over 65% of which show up once; approximately 1.3% is in the top ten. Input material: PBMCs. The receptors derive from a man aged 18 to 30 in good health and CMV-seronegative.

The chain recombines TRBV7-9 with TRBJ2-3; D possibly corresponds to TRBD2 (7 bases). The CDR3 sequence is 17 residues long. CDR1 SEHNR and CDR2 FQNEAQ come from the germline V gene (reference sequence). The V gene lost 5 bases and the J gene lost 0 bases, with 18 bases spanning the gap. CDR3 DNA sequence: TGTGCCAGCAGCCCAACCGTGGGGGGGGCTAGCACAGATACGCAGTATTTT. As protein: CASSPTVGGASTDTQYF.

The rearrangement uses TRBV6-5 and TRBJ1-2; TRBD1 agrees at 7 bases. CDR3 length: 13 amino acids. Germline trimming cut 6 bases from V and 4 bases from J; bases unmatched to any gene: 5. Germline V gene sequence: CDR1 MNHEY, CDR2 SVGAGI. CDR3 loop: CASRQPGGYGYTF. The DNA of the CDR3 is TGTGCCAGCAGGCAACCAGGGGGCTATGGCTACACCTTC.

This clone was seen just once. This chain joins TRBV6-6 and TRBJ1-3, with 8 bases identical to TRBD1. This CDR3 region has 14 residues. The V segment lost 8 bases and the J segment 4 bases; nucleotides outside the gene matches: 7. Germline V CDR1 and CDR2: MNHNY, SVGAGI (reference sequence). This CDR3 is CASLQGGAGNTIYF. The CDR3 coding sequence is TGTGCCAGCCTACAGGGGGGTGCGGGAAACACCATATATTTT.

With respect to this clone: At one end the junction does not follow the germline gene, possibly because of a read error. This chain connects TRBV7-9 to TRBJ2-7, with 7 bases identical to TRBD1. The germline CDR1 and CDR2 sequences are SEHNR and FQNEAQ (reference sequence). This CDR3 comprises 14 residues. The CDR3 sequence is CASSLAGTDYEQYF. CDR3 DNA: TGTGCCAGCAGCCTAGCCGGGACAGATTACGAGCAGTACTTC.

The gene calls are TRBV5-4 and TRBJ1-1; TRBD1 aligns across 11 bases. This CDR3 spans 20 amino acids. The V gene end was trimmed by 4 bases and the J gene end by 1 base; junction bases not matched to a gene: 18. Germline V lookup: CDR1 SGHNT, CDR2 YYREEE (reference sequence). As DNA, the CDR3 is TGTGCCAGCAGCCTCCCGAAGGACAGGGGGCGCGGCTCTTCGAACACTGAAGCTTTCTTT. Translating it yields CASSLPKDRGRGSSNTEAFF. Drawing the rest from reference TRBV5-4 and TRBJ1-1, the complete variable domain is ETGVTQSPTHLIKTRGQQVTLRCSSQSGHNTVSWYQQALGQGPQFIFQYYREEENGRGNFPPRFSGLQFPNYSSELNVNALELDDSALYLCASSLPKDRGRGSSNTEAFFGQGTRLTVV.

CDR3 in amino acids: CASSRRLAGTVTQYF. The CDR3, as DNA: TGTGCCAGCAGCCGCCGGTTAGCGGGGACGGTGACCCAGTACTTC. This rearrangement joins TRBV7-8 to TRBJ2-5, with 8 bases identical to TRBD2. The CDR3 runs to 15 residues. The J segment lost 7 bases and the V segment lost 5 bases, leaving 12 bases of the junction unmatched. In germline, CDR1 is SGHVS, CDR2 FQNEAQ.

This sequence joins TRBV27 and TRBJ1-1; 10 bases map to TRBD1. V shed 8 bases and J 1 base; nucleotides not matched to a gene: 4. Germline CDR1 MNHEY, CDR2 SMNVEV (reference sequence). CDR3 length: 14 residues. This CDR3 reads CASGWTGGNTEAFF. CDR3 nucleotide sequence: TGTGCCAGCGGGTGGACAGGGGGGAACACTGAAGCTTTCTTT.

The V and J genes are TRBV27 and TRBJ1-1; TRBD1 agrees at 7 bases. V dropped 6 bases and J dropped 7; count of bases not matched to a gene: 8. The CDR3 spans 13 residues. Germline loops: CDR1 MNHEY, CDR2 SMNVEV (reference sequence). The CDR3 DNA is TGTGCCAGCAGCCCGACAGGGAGTGGTGAAGCTTTCTTT. Protein: CASSPTGSGEAFF.

V and J are TRBV2 and TRBJ2-4; 9 bases agree with TRBD1. Per germline, CDR1 SNHLY and CDR2 FYNNEI. The CDR3 runs 12 residues. The V gene end was trimmed by 5 bases and the J gene end by 7 bases; junction bases not matched to a gene: 0. The CDR3 region has the DNA TGTGCCAGCAGTACAGGGGGCAACATTCAGTACTTC. It translates to CASSTGGNIQYF.

In this sample, this clone turned up a few times. The chain carries TRBV18 and TRBJ1-2; 9 bases align to TRBD1. V dropped 4 bases and J dropped 13; count of bases not matched to a gene: 13. Germline CDR1 is KGHSH and CDR2 is LQKENI. The CDR3 totals 14 residues. The CDR3 nucleotides are TGTGCCAGCTCACTACCCCCGGGACAGGGCGCTCCCACCTTC. This translates into CASSLPPGQGAPTF.

The CDR3 sequence: CAISRLAGGLWDTQYF. CDR3 in DNA: TGTGCCATCAGCCGACTAGCGGGGGGGCTTTGGGATACGCAGTATTTT. The gene calls are TRBV10-3 and TRBJ2-3; 14 positions agree with TRBD2. CDR3 length: 16 residues. The trim removed 6 bases at V and 6 bases at J, leaving 8 bases unmatched. Germline loops: CDR1 ENHRY, CDR2 SYGVKD.

The V call is TRBV5-1, the J call TRBJ2-7; the match to TRBD1 covers 8 bases. The CDR3 runs 16 residues. The J segment lost 3 bases and the V segment lost 0 bases, leaving 8 bases of the junction unmatched. CDR1 SGHRS and CDR2 YFSETQ come from the germline V gene. The CDR3 protein is CASSLGLAQGVYEQYF. The CDR3 coding sequence is TGCGCCAGCAGCTTGGGTTTGGCACAGGGGGTCTACGAGCAGTACTTC.

The chain has TRBV18 and TRBJ2-4; TRBD1 might be the D (6 bases). The ends were cut back, 4 bases at V and 3 bases at J, with 16 bases in the middle. CDR1 KGHSH and CDR2 LQKENI come from the germline V gene. CDR3 length: 16 residues. The CDR3 protein is CASSQNPGVDKNIQYF. The CDR3 bases are TGTGCCAGCTCACAAAACCCAGGGGTGGACAAAAACATTCAGTACTTC.

The chain recombines TRBV4-1 with TRBJ2-2; no firm D call. CDR1 is MGHRA and CDR2 is YSYEKL in the germline V gene. The CDR3 spans 14 residues. Trimming took 0 bases from V and 5 from J, leaving 7 bases between them. The CDR3 nucleotides are TGCGCCAGCAGCCAAGATGTTACTACCGGGGAGCTGTTTTTT. This encodes CASSQDVTTGELFF.

The V call is TRBV27, the J call TRBJ2-7; D is possibly TRBD1 (5 bases). V was cut by 8 bases and J by 1 base, with 18 bases left in between. CDR3 size: 15 residues. Germline lookup yields CDR1 MNHEY and CDR2 SMNVEV (reference sequence). The CDR3 loop reads CASASGDSFSYEQYF. DNA for the CDR3: TGTGCCAGCGCGTCAGGTGACAGCTTTTCCTACGAGCAGTACTTC.

This sequence joins TRBV7-8 and TRBJ2-3; D is unclear. This CDR3 spans 12 amino acids. V lost 6 bases, J lost 6 bases, and 10 bases lay in between. Germline V gene lookup returns CDR1 SGHVS and CDR2 FQNEAQ. CDR3 DNA sequence: TGTGCCAGCAGAGATTGGGCGGATACGCAGTATTTT. Its translation: CASRDWADTQYF.